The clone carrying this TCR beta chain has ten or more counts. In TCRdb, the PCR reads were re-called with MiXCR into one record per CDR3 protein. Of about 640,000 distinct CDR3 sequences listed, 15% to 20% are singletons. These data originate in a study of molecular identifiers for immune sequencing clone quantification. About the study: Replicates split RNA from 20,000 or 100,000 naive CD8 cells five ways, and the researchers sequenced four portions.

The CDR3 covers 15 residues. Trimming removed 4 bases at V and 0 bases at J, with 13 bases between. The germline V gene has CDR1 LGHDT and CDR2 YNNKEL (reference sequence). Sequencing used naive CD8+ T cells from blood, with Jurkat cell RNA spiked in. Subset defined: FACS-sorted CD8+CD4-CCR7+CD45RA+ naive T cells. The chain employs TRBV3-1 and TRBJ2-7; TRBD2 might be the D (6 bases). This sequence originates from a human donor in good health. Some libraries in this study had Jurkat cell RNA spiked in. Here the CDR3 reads CASSRLAANSYEQYF. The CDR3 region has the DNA TGTGCCAGCAGCCGGTTAGCGGCGAACTCCTACGAGCAGTACTTC.